This T cell receptor beta chain stems from a study of T cell clonality in common variable immunodeficiency. Whole-study results and caveats: Common variable immunodeficiency TCR beta sequences reportedly had fewer deletions and N-nucleotide insertions. Links between repertoire features and CVID complications were heterogeneity-limited.

A remark on this clone: What it binds is unknown. This may arise from a read error, as a much more abundant clone is one base away. Coverage ceases 3 residues before the CDR3 finishes, and the germline J gene fills in the end.

The germline gives CDR1 SGHVS, CDR2 FQNEAQ. The CDR3 length is 18 residues. CVID meant reduced serum IgG, IgA and/or IgM plus specific antibody deficiency. Most patients and controls had Caucasian heritage. The data were produced by immunoSEQ multiplex PCR, yet TCRdb's version contains in-frame clones alone and is incomplete. The table lists approximately 26,000 clones, with no singletons. The specimen was peripheral blood mononuclear cells. V usage is TRBV7-8 and J usage is TRBJ2-1, with 13 positions matching TRBD2. This sequence was found in a human donor with common variable immunodeficiency. Here the CDR3 reads CASRLVLGLAGADNEQFF. The covered CDR3 bases are TGTGCCAGCAGGTTAGTCCTAGGACTAGCGGGGGCCGACAATGAG.